This T cell receptor (beta chain) appears in the sequencing data of a study of blood T cell repertoires in COVID-19 (dated by TCRdb to 2018 to 2021). With respect to the entire study: Samples from collaborators originated in the United States, Italy and Spain and spanned both the acute and convalescent phases of COVID-19. The sample metadata nearly always contained a de-identified subject ID, COVID-19 status, age in years and sex. The material from the prospective study consisted of cDNA or gDNA derived from T cells, B-cell-depleted T cells, or PBMCs. Where available, HLA class I and class II types were obtained from metadata supplied by the sample provider rather than from assay-based typing. Deeply sampled blood TCRbeta repertoires from subjects exposed to, actively infected with, or recovered from COVID-19 were included in the dataset. The samples were drawn from two sources: the first 160 participants of the ongoing ImmuneRACE study, and 950 to 1,500 subjects contributed by 6 global collaborators. The repertoires were released in a freely available public database meant as a resource for research on the immune response to SARS-CoV-2.

The collaborating institutions used their own protocols to collect whole blood in K2EDTA tubes. Collaborator samples were shipped for TCRbeta analysis as frozen whole blood, isolated PBMCs, or DNA extracted from either sample type. The immunoSEQ Assay, a bias-controlled multiplex PCR, was used to amplify TCRbeta CDR3 regions from genomic DNA. The authors' analysis ran thus. Within the assay, amplification of reference gene primers was used to estimate how many nucleated cells each sample contained. Sequence reads were collapsed and filtered to measure the absolute abundance of every unique TCRbeta CDR3 rearrangement. For each sample, productive Simpson clonality was calculated as the square root of Simpson's diversity index across productive rearrangements. What TCRdb holds here is the immuneACCESS table cut down to in-frame rearrangements. Part of the clones is not present; checked against another copy, under half of the missing clones reflect an unresolved V gene, and the others are unexplained. For V, J and clone size, that table is used; D and trimming come from the DNA. For this sample the table gives 70,000 to 75,000 clones, of which approximately 80% were detected only once. The top ten constitute approximately 5.1% of the sample.

From the germline V gene, CDR1 is MNHEY and CDR2 is SVGAGI. Taken from cysteine to phenylalanine, the CDR3 has 13 residues. CDR3 DNA is the only sequence kept; it has 39 bases, read in frame from the first base. Compared with germline, V lacks 11 bases and J lacks 1 base; bases without a gene match: 7. Results the study describes overall, beyond this receptor: The quantity of clinical and demographic metadata differed by source and by participant and was supplied without curation.

Comments on this clone: The antigen this receptor binds is unknown. The sample holds no much larger clone one base away, and base qualities are not on file.

The chain couples TRBV6-5 to TRBJ1-1; 7 central bases correspond to TRBD1. This receptor was identified in a woman older than 75 with active or convalescent COVID-19. Sample: peripheral blood. The nucleotides are TGTGCCGGCTCGGGACAGAAGAACACTGAAGCTTTCTTT. This sequence encodes CAGSGQKNTEAFF.